The TCR beta chain under discussion was sequenced for a study of cytomegalovirus exposure and HLA in healthy donors. Whole-study results and caveats: Rarity characterized most TCR sequences, yet some public TCRs appeared in many donors. Overall, about 160 TCR beta chains were annotated as cytomegalovirus-associated. Subsequent analysis found a tendency for first-cohort TCR clusters to co-occur within the 120 or so validation repertoires.

The protocol was immunoSEQ multiplex PCR, while the TCRdb copy is restricted to in-frame clones and leaves out a portion. The data hold around 350,000 clones, with roughly 88% observed a single time. This CDR3 has 14 residues. V was clipped by 0 bases and J by 9 bases, with 13 bases between them. Per germline, CDR1 SGDLS and CDR2 YYNGEE. With regard to this clone: The antigen is unknown.

The chain combines TRBV9 with TRBJ2-1; D may be TRBD2 (6 bases). The sequencing input was PBMCs. The source of this sequence is a young woman in good health and CMV-seronegative. CDR3 DNA: TGTGCCAGCAGCGTAGTGGGGGAGGTCGGTGAGCAGTTCTTC. It codes for CASSVVGEVGEQFF.